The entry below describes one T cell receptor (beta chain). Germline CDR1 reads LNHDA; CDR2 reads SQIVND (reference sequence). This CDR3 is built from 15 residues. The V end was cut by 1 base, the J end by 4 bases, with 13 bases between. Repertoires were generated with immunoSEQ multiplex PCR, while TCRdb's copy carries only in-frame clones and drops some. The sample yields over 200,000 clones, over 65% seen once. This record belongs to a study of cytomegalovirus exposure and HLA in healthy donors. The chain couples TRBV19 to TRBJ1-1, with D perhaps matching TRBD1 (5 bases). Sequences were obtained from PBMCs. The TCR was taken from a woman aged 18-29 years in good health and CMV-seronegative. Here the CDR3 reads CASSIVHGGGTEAFF. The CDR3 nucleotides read TGTGCCAGTAGTATAGTTCACGGTGGGGGCACTGAAGCTTTCTTT.